The source of this TCR beta chain is a study of CD8 T cells in Susac syndrome (dated by TCRdb to the late 2010s). In the study overall: The study used repertoire sequencing to test whether antigen drove CD8+ T cell activation and differentiation in Susac syndrome.

Turning to this clonotype: This receptor's antigen is unknown. Nothing much larger sits one base from this clone, and base qualities are not available.

Points the paper makes about the study in general: The number of individuals in the TCR sequencing and HLA analysis was recognized as being relatively small.

For this chain, trimming is 3 bases at the V end and 2 bases at the J end, and the number of junction bases without a gene match is 9. The CDR3 numbers 17 residues from cysteine through phenylalanine. Just CDR3 DNA is preserved here, 51 bases in frame from base 1. In the germline V gene, CDR1 corresponds to SGHTA and CDR2 to FQGNSA. RNA was extracted using the RNeasy kit, and 0.5 to 1 microgram was reverse transcribed with random hexamers. TCR beta CDR3 regions were amplified with the immunoSEQ multiplex PCR assay covering 54 Vbeta and 13 Jbeta segments. PCR amplification bias was corrected by using a synthetic template baseline for primer optimization and computational correction. Per the original workflow: Only productive sequences were kept, with reads annotated to V, D and J genes according to IMGT and analyzed in immunoSEQ Analyzer. Clonality was computed as one minus Shannon entropy normalized by log2 of the number of productive unique sequences. For each patient and control, public and private clones were evaluated among the 100 most prevalent clones. A clone was defined as Susac-specific if it was absent from the healthy and MS cohorts, from roughly 980 published viral clones and from other ImmuneACCESS disease sequences. TCRdb cleaned the public reads at Q25 with fastp, built clones with MiXCR and kept in-frame beta chains. Under each unique CDR3 protein, matching rows form one entry showing the most common genes and DNA. What appears here as the V and J calls and clone size reflects TCRdb's work, not the paper's. Across this sample there are more than 250,000 distinct CDR3 sequences, with 92% seen only once. The ten largest clones add up to over 0.05% of the sample.

High-throughput TCR beta sequencing profiled peripheral blood CD8+ and CD4+ T cells from healthy donors, Susac syndrome patients and multiple sclerosis patients. The multiple sclerosis controls were treatment-naive patients who had stable or active relapsing-remitting disease and met the revised McDonald criteria. Bulk CD8+ and CD4+ T cells were purified magnetically by negative isolation, whereas CD8+ TEMRA cells were enriched by FACS. Blood was drawn into EDTA tubes, processed within 24 hours, and PBMCs were isolated by density gradient centrifugation. PBMCs intended for TCR sequencing were frozen in liquid nitrogen and were later thawed in a 37 degrees C water bath. The sorted or isolated CD4+, CD8+ and CD8+ TEMRA cells reached a purity of at least 90%.

The specimen sequenced was CD4+ T cells from PBMCs. The clonotype was recovered from a human donor with multiple sclerosis. The sequence joins TRBV7-2 to TRBJ2-3; TRBD2 matches 9 bases in the middle. The nucleotide sequence is TGTGCCAGCAGCTTCGCCGGGACTAGCTCTTTCACAGATACGCAGTATTTT. This is translated as CASSFAGTSSFTDTQYF. Where the CDR3 stops, the reference TRBV7-2 and TRBJ2-3 genes take over; the full variable domain is GAGVSQSPSNKVTEKGKDVELRCDPISGHTALYWYRQSLGQGLEFLIYFQGNSAPDKSGLPSDRFSAERTGGSVSTLTIQRTQQEDSAVYLCASSFAGTSSFTDTQYFGPGTRLTVL.